The entry that follows covers one T cell receptor (beta chain) sequence. The sample originates from a study of blood T cell repertoires in COVID-19. Original methodology: Amplified reference gene primers provided the basis for estimating nucleated cell counts. TCRdb's copy holds only in-frame clones and misses some; the assay was immunoSEQ multiplex PCR. That table gives V, J and clone size, and the DNA gave D and trimming. The sample includes approximately 44,000 clones, 88% of them seen just once. The V and J ends lost 2 bases and 0 bases, in that order; junction bases with no gene match: 3. CDR1 and CDR2 from the germline V gene are SGHDT and YYEEEE. The CDR3 has 16 amino acids.

The sequence was obtained from a woman aged 35 to 49 with acute or convalescent COVID-19. The chain employs TRBV5-6 and TRBJ1-1; TRBD1 agrees at 11 bases. Sequencing was done on a sample of peripheral blood. The CDR3 sequence is CASSFGTGGMNTEAFF. The CDR3 DNA follows: TGTGCCAGCAGCTTTGGGACAGGGGGGATGAACACTGAAGCTTTCTTT.